The present T cell receptor (beta chain) was sequenced within a study of control samples from healthy donors and cancer patients. Clones were sequenced by immunoSEQ multiplex PCR, and TCRdb holds only the in-frame ones, with some missing. The repertoire includes 170,000 or so clones, over 85% of them detected once, and 8.5% sits in the top ten. V was pared by 2 bases and J by 7 bases, with 9 bases between. This CDR3 region has 12 residues. Germline V lookup: CDR1 LGHDT, CDR2 YNNKEL (reference sequence). This sequence joins TRBV3-1 (or the pseudogene TRBV3-2) and TRBJ2-7; no clear D gene. The sample comprised blood. The source of this sequence is a woman aged 35 to 49 in good health. The CDR3 DNA is TGTGCCAGCAGCCAAATCGCTGGGGAGCAGTACTTC. Translating it yields CASSQIAGEQYF.